The 25 T cell receptor beta chains in this list originate from one sample, sequenced in a study of T cells in Graves' hyperthyroidism and ophthalmopathy. Amplification yielded TCR beta CDR3 regions, with RNA transcripts as the source. HTBI primers were the set used in a first-round RT-PCR of the TCR CDR3. TCRdb re-called the multiplex PCR reads with MiXCR, one entry per CDR3 protein. The table lists nearly 600,000 distinct CDR3 sequences, 14% of them singletons. Sequenced: blood. Source of these receptors: a woman aged 18-29 years with Graves' ophthalmopathy.

This clonotype was seen many times. This may be a read error, as it is one base from a much larger clone. The chain employs TRBV6-1 and TRBJ2-1, with 14 bases identical to TRBD2. The germline V gene encodes CDR1 MNHNS and CDR2 SASEGT. CDR3 length: 20 residues. This chain's CDR3 is CAGRTRTVRLAGGIYNEQFF. The CDR3 coding sequence is TGTGCCGGCAGGACCCGGACAGTTAGACTAGCGGGAGGGATCTACAATGAGCAGTTCTTC.

The J gene is TRBJ2-2, the V gene TRBV6-1; no clear D gene. V shed 6 bases and J shed 6 bases, with 20 bases lying between them. The CDR3 is 16 residues long. Germline V lookup: CDR1 MNHNS, CDR2 SASEGT. CDR3 DNA sequence: TGTGCCAGCAGCCTCACCTCCAGCAGGACCGCCGGGGAGCTGTTTTTT. Protein product: CASSLTSSRTAGELFF.

This clonotype has a count of ten or more. The rearrangement links TRBV12-3 or TRBV12-4 to TRBJ2-3; the match to TRBD2 covers 12 bases. This CDR3 region has 15 residues. Germline trimming cut 5 bases from V and 9 bases from J; bases unmatched to any gene: 9. The CDR3: CASSIRLAGARTQYF. As DNA, the CDR3 is TGTGCCAGCAGTATACGACTAGCGGGAGCGCGCACGCAGTATTTT.

The V gene is TRBV4-1, the J gene TRBJ2-1; D perhaps matches TRBD2 (6 bases). Germline V gene sequence: CDR1 MGHRA, CDR2 YSYEKL. Trimming took 1 base from V and 9 from J, leaving 13 bases between them. This CDR3 has 14 residues. This CDR3 is CASSQVGRDFEQFF. The DNA of the CDR3 is TGCGCCAGCAGCCAAGTCGGAAGGGACTTTGAGCAGTTCTTC.

In this sample, this clonotype turned up a few times. The J gene is TRBJ2-2, the V gene TRBV5-5; D unclear. Germline-derived CDR1 and CDR2 are SGHKS and YYEKEE (reference sequence). The CDR3 is 17 amino acids. V gave up 4 bases and J gave up 0 bases, with 16 bases separating them. The CDR3 is CASSQEVMAANTGELFF. The CDR3, as DNA: TGTGCCAGCAGCCAAGAAGTAATGGCGGCGAACACCGGGGAGCTGTTTTTT.

The chain has TRBV18 and TRBJ2-7; D may correspond to TRBD1 or TRBD2 (5 bases each). V lost 0 bases, J lost 4 bases, and 10 bases lay in between. Germline V gives CDR1 KGHSH, CDR2 LQKENI. The CDR3 covers 14 residues. The CDR3 sequence is CASSPPGPFYEQYF. CDR3 nucleotide sequence: TGTGCCAGCTCACCACCGGGACCTTTTTACGAGCAGTACTTC.

This chain uses TRBV5-6 with TRBJ1-3; a possible D gene is TRBD1 (5 bases). Germline lookup yields CDR1 SGHDT and CDR2 YYEEEE. Trimming stripped 1 base from V and 2 bases from J, with 13 bases between. This CDR3 spans 16 amino acids. CDR3 nucleotide sequence: TGTGCCAGCAGCTTGCTTGGGGAGGGGACTGGAAACACCATATATTTT. It translates to CASSLLGEGTGNTIYF.

On this clonotype: One base away lies a much larger clone, so this may be a sequencing read error. The chain has TRBV5-1 and TRBJ2-1; 8 bases are shared with TRBD2. Germline CDR1 reads SGHRS; CDR2 reads YFSETQ. CDR3 length equals 14 residues. CDR3 loop: CASTGGGAYDEQFF. CDR3 nucleotide sequence: TGCGCCAGCACGGGGGGGGGAGCCTACGATGAGCAGTTCTTC.

The sample holds many counts of this clonotype. V is TRBV11-2 and J is TRBJ2-5; 15 bases map to TRBD2. The CDR3 has 16 residues. V lost 5 bases to trimming and J lost 5 bases; unmatched junction nucleotides: 6. The germline gives CDR1 SGHAT, CDR2 FQNNGV. CDR3 sequence reads: CASSRTSGRAWETQYF. The CDR3 coding sequence is TGTGCCAGCAGCCGGACTAGCGGGAGGGCATGGGAGACCCAGTACTTC.

This clonotype was recorded at least ten times. The rearrangement links TRBV7-9 to TRBJ2-7; D is unclear. CDR1 is SEHNR, CDR2 FQNEAQ, per germline (reference sequence). The CDR3 covers 16 residues. Trimming removed 3 bases at V and 0 bases at J, with 15 bases between. As DNA, the CDR3 is TGTGCCAGCAGCTTCGGTTGGACGGTAAGCTCCTACGAGCAGTACTTC. The encoded protein is CASSFGWTVSSYEQYF.

This clonotype was picked up many times. V and J are TRBV9 and TRBJ2-3; 7 bases align to TRBD1. Germline V CDR1 and CDR2: SGDLS, YYNGEE. The CDR3 has 17 residues. The trim removed 6 bases at V and 1 base at J, leaving 14 bases unmatched. CDR3 DNA sequence: TGTGCCAGCACGGAAGGGGACAGTCTGGGGGGCACAGATACGCAGTATTTT. It specifies CASTEGDSLGGTDTQYF.

On this clonotype itself: The germline gene is not matched at one end of the junction; a read error may be the cause. V usage is TRBV5-1 and J usage is TRBJ1-1; unclear D gene. The germline V gene has CDR1 SGHRS and CDR2 YFSETQ. The CDR3 is 14 amino acids. The chain's CDR3 is CASSLVQASTVAFF. CDR3 bases: TGCGCCAGCAGCTTGGTGCAGGCTAGCACTGTAGCTTTCTTT.

This clonotype came up many times. The chain employs TRBV7-9 and TRBJ1-5; no clear D gene. Germline lookup yields CDR1 SEHNR and CDR2 FQNEAQ (reference sequence). CDR3 length: 14 amino acids. V lost 1 base and J 6 bases, leaving 10 bases between the germline ends. CDR3 sequence: CASSLGTEVQPQHF. The CDR3 region has the DNA TGTGCCAGCAGCTTAGGCACCGAGGTTCAGCCCCAGCATTTT.

The table lists this clonotype with many counts. The rearrangement joins TRBV28 to TRBJ2-2; the D call may be TRBD1 or TRBD2 (5 bases each). CDR1 is MDHEN and CDR2 is SYDVKM in the germline V gene. Trimming took 7 bases from V and 1 from J, leaving 10 bases between them. The length of the CDR3 is 14 residues. In nucleotides, the CDR3 is TGTGCCAGCAACCGGGACCGGAACACCGGGGAGCTGTTTTTT. Its translation is CASNRDRNTGELFF.

The V and J genes are TRBV9 and TRBJ2-1; D gene uncertain. V shed 0 bases and J shed 0 bases, with 13 bases lying between them. The V gene's germline CDR1 is SGDLS and CDR2 YYNGEE. CDR3 length: 17 residues. The CDR3 reads CASSVGARVFSYNEQFF. CDR3 DNA sequence: TGTGCCAGCAGCGTAGGGGCCCGGGTTTTCTCCTACAATGAGCAGTTCTTC.

The chain couples TRBV20-1 to TRBJ2-5; a possible D gene is TRBD2 (5 bases). The CDR3 consists of 12 residues. From germline, CDR1 is DFQATT and CDR2 SNEGSKA (reference sequence). Deletions cut 0 bases from V and 9 bases from J, with 11 bases between. CDR3: CSARDEAEAQYF. As DNA, the CDR3 is TGCAGTGCTAGAGACGAAGCGGAGGCCCAGTACTTC.

V is TRBV6-5 and J is TRBJ2-7; the D gene is possibly TRBD1 (6 bases). The V gene lost 3 bases and the J gene lost 0 bases, with 9 bases spanning the gap. The CDR3 runs to 14 residues. Germline-derived CDR1 and CDR2 are MNHEY and SVGAGI. As DNA, the CDR3 is TGTGCCAGCAGTTATGGGGGACACTCCTACGAGCAGTACTTC. Amino acids: CASSYGGHSYEQYF.

This clonotype was counted many times. This chain links TRBV27 with TRBJ2-3; 7 nucleotides line up with TRBD1. Germline V gives CDR1 MNHEY, CDR2 SMNVEV (reference sequence). CDR3 length equals 14 residues. J gave up 1 base and V 8 bases, and 6 bases lay outside the gene matches. CDR3 amino acids: CASSRDRGTDTQYF. The CDR3 nucleotides are TGTGCCAGCTCCCGGGACAGAGGCACAGATACGCAGTATTTT.

In regard to this clonotype: Given a much more abundant clone one base away, this may be a read error. The V call is TRBV29-1, the J call TRBJ2-3; D unresolved. This CDR3 contains 13 residues. V dropped 3 bases and J dropped 6 bases, with 13 bases sitting between them. The germline gives CDR1 SQVTM, CDR2 ANQGSEA. In nucleotides, the CDR3 is TGCAGCGTTGAGTCCCGAGGTCCGGATACGCAGTATTTT. It translates to CSVESRGPDTQYF.

This clonotype appeared a few times. This chain links TRBV4-3 with TRBJ1-5, with 10 bases matching TRBD1. Germline V gives CDR1 LGHNA, CDR2 YSLEER. Trimming cost V 0 bases and J 2 bases; bases outside gene matches: 4. The CDR3 loop spans 17 amino acids. DNA of the CDR3: TGCGCCAGCAGCCAAGAATCTGGGACAGGGGGCAATCAGCCCCAGCATTTT. Translated, it gives CASSQESGTGGNQPQHF.

The chain couples TRBV6-1 to TRBJ2-4; the D gene is possibly TRBD1 (6 bases). In germline, CDR1 is MNHNS, CDR2 SASEGT. Between the trimmed V and J ends, which lost 7 bases and 9 bases, there was a span of 13 bases. This CDR3 is built from 12 residues. In DNA form, the CDR3 reads TGTGCCAGCACCAGGACAGACGGCATTCAGTACTTC. Translating it yields CASTRTDGIQYF.

The table lists this clonotype with many counts. The chain's CDR3 is CASSELAPYNEQFF. The CDR3 coding sequence is TGCGCCAGCAGCGAACTAGCACCCTACAATGAGCAGTTCTTC. The chain employs TRBV5-1 and TRBJ2-1; D is possibly TRBD2 (6 bases). Trimming took 4 bases from V and 2 from J, leaving 10 bases between them. The CDR3 has 14 residues. Germline CDR1 SGHRS, CDR2 YFSETQ.

This clonotype was detected many times. The chain's CDR3 is CASSNPWASGTREQFF. In nucleotides, the CDR3 is TGCGCCAGCAGCAACCCCTGGGCTAGCGGGACGAGGGAGCAGTTCTTC. This chain links TRBV4-1 with TRBJ2-1; 9 bases map to TRBD2. The V gene end was trimmed by 5 bases and the J gene end by 10 bases; junction bases not matched to a gene: 15. The CDR3 spans 16 residues. Germline lookup yields CDR1 MGHRA and CDR2 YSYEKL.

This clonotype was counted only a few times. The chain couples TRBV4-3 to TRBJ2-7; TRBD2 matches at 7 bases. The CDR3 spans 15 residues. Germline CDR1 is LGHNA and CDR2 is YSLEER. With 2 bases clipped from V and 4 bases from J, the junction kept 8 bases outside the gene matches. CDR3 DNA sequence: TGCGCCAGCAGCCAAAGCGGGACTTATGTATACGAGCAGTACTTC. This sequence encodes CASSQSGTYVYEQYF.

The chain carries TRBV5-1 and TRBJ2-7; D remains unclear. CDR1 and CDR2 (germline): SGHRS, YFSETQ. Trimming left V 1 base short and J 4 bases short, with 12 bases between. The length of the CDR3 is 14 residues. The CDR3 DNA reads TGCGCCAGCAGCTTGACCACAGTTCGATACGAGCAGTACTTC. This codes for CASSLTTVRYEQYF.